This is a list of T cell receptor beta chains from one sample in a study of cytomegalovirus exposure and HLA in healthy donors. Clones were read by immunoSEQ multiplex PCR, and TCRdb kept only the in-frame ones, dropping some. The table includes under 85,000 clones, roughly 95% detected once. The sequenced sample was PBMCs. The receptors originated from a woman aged 18-29 years in good health and CMV-seropositive. CDR3s include the opening cysteine and the closing phenylalanine or tryptophan. The order of the fields is clone size, V gene, CDR3 protein. Size tells how often a clone was seen (once, few, many) or the class of an expanded clone, and some rows leave it out.

NA,TRBV6-6,CASSSTGEVEQYF
NA,TRBV7-9,CASSLDYTGLNTEAFF
NA,TRBV6-5,CASSSRTTIYF
once,TRBV7-2,CASKPGLLGEKLFF
NA,TRBV28,CASHAGAPINQPQHF
NA,TRBV7-6,CASSLAQFSGNTIYF
NA,TRBV5-1,CASAPTSGTAYEQYF
NA,TRBV5-1,CASSLESSGVGRDEQFF
NA,TRBV11-2,CASSLAGAETQYF
NA,TRBV30,CAWSRGTGPGEKLFF
NA,TRBV19,CASSNPRGVLFHEQYF
NA,TRBV11-2,CASSQPGGANVLTF
NA,TRBV9,CASSVGSSGGQETQYF
NA,TRBV5-1,CASSSNRGHLSLTDTQYF